The TCR beta chain described here comes from a study of neurological immune-mediated disorders. Findings of the study overall: CDR3 amino acid sequences of expanded clones were not shared across subjects, a result suggesting private repertoires in all groups.

The time point here: longitudinal time-point 1 (baseline). This clonotype was recorded many times. Its antigen is as yet unknown. In germline, CDR1 is KGHSH, CDR2 LQKENI. The V and J ends lost 6 bases and 6 bases respectively, with 18 bases between them. The CDR3 runs to 14 residues. The cDNA was generated through 5'RACE incorporating 10-nucleotide random UMIs. From the 5' RACE reads, TCRdb called clonotypes with MiXCR, one entry per CDR3 protein. This sample has about 49,000 distinct CDR3 sequences; 10% occur once, and the top ten carry about 1.6%. Sequenced sample: PBMCs. This receptor was identified in a woman aged 40 to 50 in good health. The chain combines TRBV18 with TRBJ2-7; D gene ambiguous. The CDR3 loop reads CASSPVVPALEQYF. CDR3 bases: TGTGCCAGCTCCCCGGTGGTCCCCGCCCTCGAGCAGTACTTC.